A selection of T cell receptor beta chains follows, all from one sample in a study of OX40 agonist ivuxolimab in advanced cancers. Measured with immunoSEQ multiplex PCR; TCRdb has only the in-frame clones, and not every one. This sample yields tens of thousands of clones, of which around 82% are seen a single time; approximately 8.7% belongs to the top ten. This sample comprised CD4+ or CD8+ T cells sorted from blood, obtained in a trial of the OX40 agonist ivuxolimab. The receptor set was obtained from an adult with an advanced solid tumor such as melanoma, head and neck, liver or kidney cancer. The CDR3 runs from the conserved cysteine through the conserved F or W. Each record gives: D gene, V gene, clone size, J gene, CDR3 DNA, CDR3 protein. D genes are given only for firm matches. Size is stated for part of the rows, as once, few or many counts, or as a class when the clone is expanded.

D: -
V: TRBV9
size: -
J: TRBJ2-4
DNA: TGTGCCAGCAGCGTAGGGGACAACCCCAAAAACATTCAGTACTTC
CDR3: CASSVGDNPKNIQYF

D: -
V: TRBV19
size: -
J: TRBJ1-1
DNA: TGTGCCAGTAGCATAAATACGGACGCTGAAGCTTTCTTT
CDR3: CASSINTDAEAFF

D: -
V: TRBV2
size: -
J: TRBJ1-6
DNA: TGTGCCAGCTCCCGCCCGGGAGGATCACCCCTCCACTTT
CDR3: CASSRPGGSPLHF

D: -
V: TRBV27
size: -
J: TRBJ1-2
DNA: TGTGCCAGCAGCCTTTCGGGGGCCCACTATGGCTACACCTTC
CDR3: CASSLSGAHYGYTF

D: -
V: TRBV4-1
size: -
J: TRBJ2-3
DNA: TGCGCCAGCAGCCAAGACGGATACTTCACAGATACGCAGTATTTT
CDR3: CASSQDGYFTDTQYF

D: -
V: TRBV5-1
size: -
J: TRBJ2-2
DNA: TGCGCCAGCAGCTTGGCGGGGACTTCGGCCACCGGGGAGCTGTTTTTT
CDR3: CASSLAGTSATGELFF

D: -
V: TRBV18
size: -
J: TRBJ2-6
DNA: TGTGCCAGCTCACCAAGGCCCGGGGGCAATGGGGCCAACGTCCTGACTTTC
CDR3: CASSPRPGGNGANVLTF

D: -
V: TRBV5-6
size: -
J: TRBJ2-7
DNA: TGTGCCAGCAGCTTGTACGGCAGGGTGTACGAGCAGTACTTC
CDR3: CASSLYGRVYEQYF

D: TRBD2
V: TRBV19
size: -
J: TRBJ2-1
DNA: TGTGCCAGTAGTATAGCGGCGGGGACTAGCTCCTACAATGAGCAGTTCTTC
CDR3: CASSIAAGTSSYNEQFF

D: TRBD1
V: TRBV5-1
size: -
J: TRBJ1-1
DNA: TGCGCCAGCGCTACAGGGGGCTCGGTTGAAGCTTTCTTT
CDR3: CASATGGSVEAFF

D: TRBD2
V: TRBV6-5
size: -
J: TRBJ2-3
DNA: TGTGCCACCAAGGTTGGGCTAGCGGGGGGAACGCAGTATTTT
CDR3: CATKVGLAGGTQYF

D: TRBD1
V: TRBV7-2
size: -
J: TRBJ2-5
DNA: TGTGCCAGCAGCTACAACAGGGGAGAGACCCAGTACTTC
CDR3: CASSYNRGETQYF

D: TRBD1
V: TRBV11-2
size: -
J: TRBJ1-1
DNA: TGTGCCAGCAGCCCATGGACAGGTGAAGCTTTCTTT
CDR3: CASSPWTGEAFF

D: TRBD2
V: TRBV29-1
size: -
J: TRBJ2-5
DNA: TGCAGCGTTGAAAGGCGGGAGGGCTTCGGGACCCAGTACTTC
CDR3: CSVERREGFGTQYF

D: TRBD1
V: TRBV7-2
size: once
J: TRBJ1-5
DNA: TGCGCCAGCAGCCAGGGGACAGAAAATAGCAATCAGCCCCAGCATTTT
CDR3: CASSQGTENSNQPQHF

D: TRBD2
V: TRBV30
size: -
J: TRBJ2-7
DNA: TGTGCCTGTCTGACTAGCGGGTTCCTCTACGAGCAGTACTTC
CDR3: CACLTSGFLYEQYF

D: -
V: TRBV27
size: -
J: TRBJ1-1
DNA: TGTGCCAGCAGGAAAACGGGGGCAAACACTGAAGCTTTCTTT
CDR3: CASRKTGANTEAFF

D: -
V: TRBV19
size: -
J: TRBJ2-3
DNA: TGTGCCAGTAGTATGCTGGGTAGAGATACGCAGTATTTT
CDR3: CASSMLGRDTQYF

D: -
V: TRBV7-9
size: -
J: TRBJ1-1
DNA: TGTGCCAGCAGCTTAGTCCCTGCCTCAGGCTTCTTT
CDR3: CASSLVPASGFF

D: -
V: TRBV6-5
size: -
J: TRBJ2-5
DNA: TGTGCCAGCAGTTACTCAGGGTTAGTCCAGTACTTC
CDR3: CASSYSGLVQYF

D: -
V: TRBV7-2
size: -
J: TRBJ1-4
DNA: TGTGCCAGCAGCCGACAGACAACTAATGAAAAACTGTTTTTT
CDR3: CASSRQTTNEKLFF

D: -
V: TRBV7-9
size: -
J: TRBJ1-5
DNA: TGTGCCAGCAGCTCCCCTCCGGGGAATCAGCCCCAGCATTTT
CDR3: CASSSPPGNQPQHF

D: TRBD2
V: TRBV4-3
size: -
J: TRBJ2-7
DNA: TGCGCCAGCAGCCCAGAAGGGACGGGACTAGCGGGATTTTTCTCCTACGAGCAGTACTTC
CDR3: CASSPEGTGLAGFFSYEQYF

D: -
V: TRBV5-1
size: -
J: TRBJ2-4
DNA: TGCGCCAGCAGCGATGGACAGTCAAACATTCAGTACTTC
CDR3: CASSDGQSNIQYF

D: -
V: TRBV18
size: -
J: TRBJ2-7
DNA: TGTGCCAGCTCACCAGGGGGGTCGTTGGCCTACGAGCAGTACTTC
CDR3: CASSPGGSLAYEQYF

D: TRBD2
V: TRBV5-1
size: once
J: TRBJ2-3
DNA: TGCGCCAGCAGCTTGCAGGGAGGGGCCAGGGATACGCAGTATTTT
CDR3: CASSLQGGARDTQYF

D: -
V: TRBV10-3
size: -
J: TRBJ2-1
DNA: TGTGCCATCAGTGCCTCAAGGGGCGCCTACAATGAGCAGTTCTTC
CDR3: CAISASRGAYNEQFF

D: -
V: TRBV27
size: once
J: TRBJ2-7
DNA: TGTGCCAGCAGTTGGGGGAGCGAGCAGTACTTC
CDR3: CASSWGSEQYF

D: -
V: TRBV7-2
size: -
J: TRBJ1-5
DNA: TGTGCCAGCAGCTTAGTATCAGGAGTTAGCAATCAGCCCCAGCATTTT
CDR3: CASSLVSGVSNQPQHF

D: TRBD1
V: TRBV11-3
size: -
J: TRBJ1-2
DNA: TGTGCCAGCAGCCCTCAAGGACAGGGTTCGGATGGCTACACCTTC
CDR3: CASSPQGQGSDGYTF

D: -
V: TRBV7-9
size: -
J: TRBJ2-7
DNA: TGTGCCAGCGGGACCCTCAACCCCTACGAGCAGTACTTC
CDR3: CASGTLNPYEQYF

D: TRBD2
V: TRBV7-2
size: -
J: TRBJ2-3
DNA: TGTGCCAGCAAATTAAGACTAGCGGGGGTCACAGATACGCAGTATTTT
CDR3: CASKLRLAGVTDTQYF

D: -
V: TRBV2
size: -
J: TRBJ2-3
DNA: TGTGCCAGCAGTCCCACCTCCGCAGATACGCAGTATTTT
CDR3: CASSPTSADTQYF

D: -
V: TRBV7-8
size: once
J: TRBJ1-5
DNA: TGTGCCAGCAGCTTAATTGGGGGTTCGCGGCCCCAGCATTTT
CDR3: CASSLIGGSRPQHF

D: -
V: TRBV29-1
size: -
J: TRBJ1-2
DNA: TGCAGCGTTGAATGGCAGACCCAAAGAGGGGGCTACACCTTC
CDR3: CSVEWQTQRGGYTF

D: -
V: TRBV9
size: -
J: TRBJ2-5
DNA: TGTGCCAGCAGCGTAGGAGGGTCGGAGACCCAGTACTTC
CDR3: CASSVGGSETQYF

D: -
V: TRBV5-6
size: -
J: TRBJ2-1
DNA: TGTGCCAGCAGGAAGCGGTCGTCCTACAATGAGCAGTTCTTC
CDR3: CASRKRSSYNEQFF

D: -
V: TRBV6-4
size: -
J: TRBJ1-3
DNA: TGTGCCAGCAGGGGGGGGAGGTTGTGTTGCGGAAACACCATATATTTT
CDR3: CASRGGRLCCGNTIYF

D: -
V: TRBV13
size: -
J: TRBJ2-1
DNA: TGTGCCAGCAGCTTAGACACTCACAATGAGCAGTTCTTC
CDR3: CASSLDTHNEQFF

D: TRBD1
V: TRBV9
size: -
J: TRBJ2-1
DNA: TGTGCCAGCAGCGTCGCGGGACAGGACCACAATGAGCAGTTCTTC
CDR3: CASSVAGQDHNEQFF

D: -
V: TRBV15
size: -
J: TRBJ1-3
DNA: TGTGCCACCAGCAGAGATAGTTTGGGACTGGGGTCCTCTGGAAACACCATATATTTT
CDR3: CATSRDSLGLGSSGNTIYF

D: -
V: TRBV13
size: -
J: TRBJ1-3
DNA: TGTGCCAGCAGCTTCGGTTCTTACTCTGGAAACACCATATATTTT
CDR3: CASSFGSYSGNTIYF

D: -
V: TRBV7-7
size: -
J: TRBJ2-6
DNA: TGTGCCAGCAGCGCCAGAAATAAGTGCCACAGTCGGGCCAACGTCCTGACTTTC
CDR3: CASSARNKCHSRANVLTF

D: -
V: TRBV5-7
size: -
J: TRBJ1-2
DNA: TGTGCCAGCAGCTACAGACACTATGGCTACACCTTC
CDR3: CASSYRHYGYTF

D: -
V: TRBV6-4
size: -
J: TRBJ1-1
DNA: TGTGCCAACCGGGACAAGAACACTGAAGCTTTCTTT
CDR3: CANRDKNTEAFF

D: -
V: TRBV2
size: -
J: TRBJ1-1
DNA: TGTGCCAGCAGCCCATTCGCCCGAGGGGAAGCTTTCTTT
CDR3: CASSPFARGEAFF

D: TRBD1
V: TRBV6-4
size: once
J: TRBJ2-1
DNA: TGTGCCAGCAGTCCGACAGGGCGCTATGAGCAGTTCTTC
CDR3: CASSPTGRYEQFF

D: -
V: TRBV6-1
size: -
J: TRBJ1-6
DNA: TGTGCCAGCAGGGAGGGTTTGAATTCACCCCTCCACTTT
CDR3: CASREGLNSPLHF

D: TRBD1
V: TRBV5-5
size: -
J: TRBJ2-7
DNA: TGTGCCAGCAGCCTACCGGGACAGCTTTCCTACGAGCAGTACTTC
CDR3: CASSLPGQLSYEQYF

D: TRBD2
V: TRBV9
size: -
J: TRBJ2-7
DNA: TGTGCCAGCAGCGTATCTAGCGGGCCTTCGTACGAGCAGTACTTC
CDR3: CASSVSSGPSYEQYF

D: -
V: TRBV11-3
size: -
J: TRBJ2-1
DNA: TGTGCCAGCAGCTTAGAGCTAGAAGCCTACAATGAGCAGTTCTTC
CDR3: CASSLELEAYNEQFF

D: -
V: TRBV28
size: -
J: TRBJ1-1
DNA: TGTGCCAGCAGTGTCCCAAGGGGCGGGGGCACTGAAGCTTTCTTT
CDR3: CASSVPRGGGTEAFF

D: -
V: TRBV7-7
size: -
J: TRBJ2-5
DNA: TGTGCTAGCGAACCCTTTGGGGAGACCCAGTACTTC
CDR3: CASEPFGETQYF

D: TRBD1
V: TRBV9
size: -
J: TRBJ2-3
DNA: TGTGCCAGCAGCGTAGACGGGACAGGCACAGATACGCAGTATTTT
CDR3: CASSVDGTGTDTQYF